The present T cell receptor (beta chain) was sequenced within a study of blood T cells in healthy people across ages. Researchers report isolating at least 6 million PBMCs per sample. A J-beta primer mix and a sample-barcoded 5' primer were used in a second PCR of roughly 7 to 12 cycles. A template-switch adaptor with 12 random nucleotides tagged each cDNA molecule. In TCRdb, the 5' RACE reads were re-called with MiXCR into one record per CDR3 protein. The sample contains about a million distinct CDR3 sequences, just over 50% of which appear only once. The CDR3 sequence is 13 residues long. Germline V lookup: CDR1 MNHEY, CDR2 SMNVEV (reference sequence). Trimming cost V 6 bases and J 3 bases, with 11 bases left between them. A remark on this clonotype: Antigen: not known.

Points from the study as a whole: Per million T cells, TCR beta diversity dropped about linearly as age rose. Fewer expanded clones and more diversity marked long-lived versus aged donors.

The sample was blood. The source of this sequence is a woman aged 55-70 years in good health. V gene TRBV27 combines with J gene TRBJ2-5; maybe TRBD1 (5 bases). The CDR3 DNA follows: TGTGCCAGCAGCAGGGTTTACGAAGAGACCCAGTACTTC. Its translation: CASSRVYEETQYF.